Only a few counts were recorded for the clone carrying this TCR beta chain. Its antigen is currently unknown. Germline loops: CDR1 SQVTM, CDR2 ANQGSEA. V was shortened by 2 bases and J by 1 base, with 11 bases between the two germline ends. The CDR3 has 14 amino acids. The data belong to a study of beta chain features in type 1 diabetes. Findings and caveats of the study: A moderate, significant TCRB CDR3 shortening appeared in type 1 diabetes across four CD4+ subsets.

The sequenced template was cDNA made from the entire isolated RNA. TCRdb's copy holds only in-frame clones and misses some; the assay was immunoSEQ multiplex PCR. The sample includes 330,000 or so clones, roughly 13% seen only once; the top ten take 0.0095% to 0.013%. This chain joins TRBV29-1 and TRBJ1-1; possibly TRBD1 for D (5 bases). The clonotype originates from a woman in her late teens or twenties with type 1 diabetes. Sequences were obtained from naive CD4+ T cells from blood. For the CDR3, the DNA is TGCAGCGTTGAACGCAGGGTCTCGAACACTGAAGCTTTCTTT. It specifies CSVERRVSNTEAFF.